These 27 T cell receptor beta chains originate from one sample sequenced in a study of PD-1 blockade in classical Hodgkin lymphoma. There was relapse after autologous stem cell transplantation in every patient, and there was variation in brentuximab vedotin exposure. This table comes from immunoSEQ multiplex PCR, and its TCRdb copy is limited to in-frame clones, with some not included. The sample comprises some 84,000 clones, 80% to 95% of which are singletons, and approximately 2.6% rests with the top ten. Specimen: peripheral blood mononuclear cells (PBMCs), collected before the second cycle of nivolumab. The receptors were sampled from a human donor with classical Hodgkin lymphoma.

The chain uses TRBV6-5 and TRBJ1-4; D may be TRBD1 (6 bases). V was pared by 6 bases and J by 6 bases, with 14 bases between. Looked up from germline, CDR1 is MNHEY and CDR2 is SVGAGI. The CDR3 is made up of 14 amino acids. The CDR3 loop reads CASSSQGGDEKLFF. CDR3 DNA: TGTGCCAGCAGCTCACAGGGAGGGGATGAAAAACTGTTTTTT.

This chain joins TRBV19 and TRBJ2-3; D is possibly TRBD2 (6 bases). Deletions cut 0 bases from V and 4 bases from J, with 11 bases between. The germline CDR1 and CDR2 sequences are LNHDA and SQIVND (reference sequence). This CDR3 is built from 15 residues. CDR3 in DNA: TGTGCCAGTAGTATAGAATGGGGGGATGCAGATACGCAGTATTTT. Its translation is CASSIEWGDADTQYF. Filled out from reference TRBV19 and TRBJ2-3, the complete variable domain reads DGGITQSPKYLFRKEGQNVTLSCEQNLNHDAMYWYRQDPGQGLRLIYYSQIVNDFQKGDIAEGYSVSREKKESFPLTVTSAQKNPTAFYLCASSIEWGDADTQYFGPGTRLTVL.

The V call is TRBV11-2, the J call TRBJ2-7, with D possibly TRBD1 on 5 matching bases. This CDR3 spans 13 amino acids. Germline V gene lookup returns CDR1 SGHAT and CDR2 FQNNGV. With 1 base removed from V and 5 bases from J, the gap between germline ends came to 9 bases. Here the CDR3 DNA reads TGTGCCAGCAGCTTAGTGGGGCAGAACGAGCAGTACTTC. Protein: CASSLVGQNEQYF. Drawing the rest from reference TRBV11-2 and TRBJ2-7, the complete variable domain is EAGVAQSPRYKIIEKRQSVAFWCNPISGHATLYWYQQILGQGPKLLIQFQNNGVVDDSQLPKDRFSAERLKGVDSTLKIQPAKLEDSAVYLCASSLVGQNEQYFGPGTRLTVT.

The genes are TRBV9 and TRBJ2-2; the D call may be TRBD1 or TRBD2 (6 bases each). This CDR3 comprises 18 residues. The V and J ends lost 0 bases and 6 bases respectively, with 21 bases between them. The germline V gene encodes CDR1 SGDLS and CDR2 YYNGEE. CDR3 DNA sequence: TGTGCCAGCAGCGTAGAGCCCGGGGGCTCCATAGGGGCCGGGGAGCTGTTTTTT. It translates to CASSVEPGGSIGAGELFF.

The chain is built from TRBV6-5 and TRBJ1-6; tentative D call: TRBD1 (5 bases). Germline V gives CDR1 MNHEY, CDR2 SVGAGI. V was trimmed by 4 bases and J by 11 bases, leaving 9 bases between them. CDR3 length: 12 amino acids. The CDR3 loop reads CASSLGAPPLHF. For the CDR3, the DNA is TGTGCCAGCAGTTTAGGGGCACCACCCCTCCACTTT.

V and J are TRBV5-1 and TRBJ2-5; 10 nucleotides line up with TRBD2. CDR1 is SGHRS, CDR2 YFSETQ, per germline. J gave up 5 bases and V 4 bases, and 5 bases lay outside the gene matches. This CDR3 spans 14 amino acids. This chain's CDR3 is CASSQTSGWETQYF. Here the CDR3 DNA reads TGCGCCAGCAGCCAGACTAGCGGGTGGGAGACCCAGTACTTC. The full variable domain, with the rest looked up from reference TRBV5-1 and TRBJ2-5, is KAGVTQTPRYLIKTRGQQVTLSCSPISGHRSVSWYQQTPGQGLQFLFEYFSETQRNKGNFPGRFSGRQFSNSRSEMNVSTLELGDSALYLCASSQTSGWETQYFGPGTRLLVL.

This chain connects TRBV5-4 to TRBJ1-6; D remains unclear. The CDR3 extends over 16 amino acids. V was shortened by 3 bases and J by 6 bases, with 16 bases between the two germline ends. Germline V gene sequence: CDR1 SGHNT, CDR2 YYREEE (reference sequence). In DNA form, the CDR3 reads TGTGCCAGCAGCTCAAGGCCGGGAAATGTTAATTCACCCCTCCACTTT. This translates into CASSSRPGNVNSPLHF. Based on the CDR3 plus reference TRBV5-4 and TRBJ1-6, the full variable domain is ETGVTQSPTHLIKTRGQQVTLRCSSQSGHNTVSWYQQALGQGPQFIFQYYREEENGRGNFPPRFSGLQFPNYSSELNVNALELDDSALYLCASSSRPGNVNSPLHFGNGTRLTVT.

In DNA form, the CDR3 reads TGTGCCAGCAGCACACTCAGGGGGACTAATGAAAAACTGTTTTTT. Translated: CASSTLRGTNEKLFF. This sequence joins TRBV9 and TRBJ1-4; the match to TRBD1 covers 7 bases. The CDR3 extends over 15 amino acids. After removal of 4 bases from V and 2 bases from J, the junction contained 5 bases not matched to a gene. Germline CDR1 SGDLS, CDR2 YYNGEE.

The chain employs TRBV7-9 and TRBJ2-7, with D possibly being TRBD1 (6 bases). Germline V CDR1 and CDR2: SEHNR, FQNEAQ (reference sequence). The V end was cut by 1 base, the J end by 7 bases, with 8 bases between. The CDR3 runs to 12 residues. CDR3 residues: CASSLEGGEQYF. CDR3 nucleotide sequence: TGTGCCAGCAGCTTAGAAGGGGGAGAGCAGTACTTC.

This clone was recorded a few times. This rearrangement joins TRBV19 to TRBJ2-1; no clear D gene. Per the germline V gene, CDR1 is LNHDA and CDR2 is SQIVND (reference sequence). The CDR3 has 14 residues. V was shortened by 4 bases and J by 0 bases, with 7 bases between the two germline ends. Here the CDR3 DNA reads TGTGCCAGTAGTAAGGTTTTCTCCTACAATGAGCAGTTCTTC. It is translated as CASSKVFSYNEQFF.

J is TRBJ2-5 and V is TRBV30; the match to TRBD2 covers 8 bases. Germline trimming cut 2 bases from V and 4 bases from J; bases unmatched to any gene: 9. The CDR3 extends over 15 amino acids. Germline V gene sequence: CDR1 GTSNPN, CDR2 SVGIG (reference sequence). The CDR3 protein is CAWSPSGGVAETQYF. In DNA form, the CDR3 reads TGTGCCTGGAGTCCTTCGGGGGGGGTGGCAGAGACCCAGTACTTC.

The gene calls are TRBV27 and TRBJ2-7, with TRBD1 matching over 7 bases. V was clipped by 1 base and J by 3 bases; unmatched bases: 3. Germline CDR1 is MNHEY and CDR2 is SMNVEV (reference sequence). This CDR3 region has 14 residues. The chain's CDR3 is CASSLWAGGYEQYF. DNA of the CDR3: TGTGCCAGCAGTTTATGGGCAGGGGGCTACGAGCAGTACTTC.

V is TRBV5-4 and J is TRBJ1-1, with D possibly matching TRBD1 (6 bases). The CDR3 contains 14 residues. The germline V gene has CDR1 SGHNT and CDR2 YYREEE (reference sequence). V dropped 6 bases and J dropped 4 bases, with 16 bases sitting between them. For the CDR3, the DNA is TGTGCCAGCACCTTAGGGGGGGCGGGCACTGAAGCTTTCTTT. Its protein product is CASTLGGAGTEAFF.

The CDR3 here is CASSPGTGNYGYTF. In nucleotides, the CDR3 is TGTGCCAGCAGCCCGGGGACGGGGAACTATGGCTACACCTTC. The chain uses TRBV2 and TRBJ1-2; D may be TRBD1 (5 bases). CDR3 size: 14 residues. Trimming took 6 bases from V and 2 from J, leaving 13 bases between them. Germline assignment: CDR1 SNHLY and CDR2 FYNNEI.

The gene calls are TRBV19 and TRBJ1-5; D gene ambiguous. In germline, CDR1 is LNHDA, CDR2 SQIVND (reference sequence). V lost 4 bases and J lost 0, with 7 bases in between. CDR3 size: 14 residues. The CDR3 nucleotides are TGTGCCAGTAGTACCCTTTCTAGCAATCAGCCCCAGCATTTT. Protein: CASSTLSSNQPQHF.

V and J are TRBV18 and TRBJ1-5; no reliable D call. The length of the CDR3 is 13 residues. Germline CDR1 is KGHSH and CDR2 is LQKENI. The germline V and J ends were trimmed by 2 bases and 3 bases, with 5 bases remaining between them. For the CDR3, the DNA is TGTGCCAGCTCACCAAGCACCAATCAGCCCCAGCATTTT. Translating gives CASSPSTNQPQHF.

This clone is medium-sized within its sample. The rearrangement joins TRBV7-6 to TRBJ1-1; D is unclear. The CDR3 spans 14 residues. V was clipped by 1 base and J by 1 base, with 7 bases between them. Germline V gene sequence: CDR1 SGHVS, CDR2 FNYEAQ. CDR3 in amino acids: CASSLGTGNTEAFF. The CDR3, as DNA: TGTGCCAGCAGCTTAGGGACGGGGAACACTGAAGCTTTCTTT.

A single count supports this clone. This chain links TRBV29-1 with TRBJ1-5; D is unclear. This CDR3 has 14 amino acids. Germline V CDR1 and CDR2: SQVTM, ANQGSEA. The ends were cut back, 4 bases at V and 7 bases at J, with 17 bases in the middle. CDR3 in DNA: TGCAGCGTTGGTGTCTGGCCCGTCAAGCAGCCCCAGCATTTT. Amino acids: CSVGVWPVKQPQHF.

The rearrangement uses TRBV15 and TRBJ1-6; D unclear. Trimming removed 0 bases from V and 7 bases from J, with 13 bases in between. This CDR3 contains 16 residues. Germline lookup yields CDR1 LNHNV and CDR2 YYDKDF (reference sequence). CDR3 DNA sequence: TGTGCCACCAGCAGAGATCGGTCCTCATCCAATTCACCCCTCCACTTT. The encoded protein is CATSRDRSSSNSPLHF.

J is TRBJ1-3 and V is TRBV27; D unclear. CDR3 length equals 13 residues. The V gene's germline CDR1 is MNHEY and CDR2 SMNVEV (reference sequence). Trimming cost V 5 bases and J 3 bases, with 8 bases left between them. The CDR3 bases are TGTGCCAGCAGTCCCCCGGGTGGAAACACCATATATTTT. Amino acids: CASSPPGGNTIYF.

The V and J genes are TRBV5-1 and TRBJ1-2; possible D gene TRBD1, 5 bases. The CDR3 runs to 15 residues. Germline V gene data show CDR1 as SGHRS and CDR2 as YFSETQ. Trimming left V 1 base short and J 6 bases short, with 16 bases between. The CDR3 sequence is CASSLNGGNTDGYTF. Here the CDR3 DNA reads TGCGCCAGCAGCTTGAATGGGGGGAACACAGATGGCTACACCTTC. Supplemented by reference TRBV5-1 and TRBJ1-2, the full variable domain reads KAGVTQTPRYLIKTRGQQVTLSCSPISGHRSVSWYQQTPGQGLQFLFEYFSETQRNKGNFPGRFSGRQFSNSRSEMNVSTLELGDSALYLCASSLNGGNTDGYTFGSGTRLTVV.

The V and J genes are TRBV28 and TRBJ2-1, with D unresolved. The CDR3 runs to 13 residues. Germline loops: CDR1 MDHEN, CDR2 SYDVKM. V lost 3 bases, J lost 2 bases, and 5 bases lay in between. Here the CDR3 DNA reads TGTGCCAGCAGTTTGAACCCCTACAATGAGCAGTTCTTC. This sequence encodes CASSLNPYNEQFF.

The genes are TRBV27 and TRBJ2-7; 12 bases align to TRBD2. CDR1 is MNHEY, CDR2 SMNVEV, per germline (reference sequence). The V and J ends lost 5 bases and 3 bases, in that order; junction bases with no gene match: 8. The CDR3 has 16 residues. CDR3 region: CASSRGTSGWYYEQYF. CDR3 nucleotide sequence: TGTGCCAGCAGTCGAGGGACTAGCGGGTGGTACTACGAGCAGTACTTC.

The rearrangement links TRBV19 to TRBJ2-3; tentative D call: TRBD2 (7 bases). The CDR3 runs to 15 residues. Per the germline V gene, CDR1 is LNHDA and CDR2 is SQIVND (reference sequence). V dropped 4 bases and J dropped 1 base, with 12 bases sitting between them. CDR3 sequence (DNA): TGTGCCAGTAGTACGAAGGGGGGGGGCACAGATACGCAGTATTTT. Residues: CASSTKGGGTDTQYF. Filled out from reference TRBV19 and TRBJ2-3, the complete variable domain reads DGGITQSPKYLFRKEGQNVTLSCEQNLNHDAMYWYRQDPGQGLRLIYYSQIVNDFQKGDIAEGYSVSREKKESFPLTVTSAQKNPTAFYLCASSTKGGGTDTQYFGPGTRLTVL.

V is TRBV4-2 and J is TRBJ1-1; a weak D match, TRBD1 (5 bases). The CDR3 consists of 11 residues. V lost 1 base to trimming and J lost 10 bases, with 7 bases between them. Germline assignment: CDR1 LGHNA and CDR2 YNFKEQ. The CDR3 region has the DNA TGTGCCAGCAGCCAAGGGGACCGAGCTTTCTTT. Amino acids: CASSQGDRAFF.

V and J are TRBV5-1 and TRBJ2-7; either TRBD1 or TRBD2 may supply D (5 bases each). CDR3 length: 14 residues. The V gene lost 7 bases and the J gene lost 2 bases, with 16 bases spanning the gap. The V gene's germline CDR1 is SGHRS and CDR2 YFSETQ. The CDR3 nucleotides are TGCGCCAGCCGCGACCCCGGGACGACCTACGAGCAGTACTTC. Amino acids: CASRDPGTTYEQYF. The whole variable domain, filled in from reference TRBV5-1 and TRBJ2-7, reads KAGVTQTPRYLIKTRGQQVTLSCSPISGHRSVSWYQQTPGQGLQFLFEYFSETQRNKGNFPGRFSGRQFSNSRSEMNVSTLELGDSALYLCASRDPGTTYEQYFGPGTRLTVT.

The chain joins TRBV11-3 to TRBJ1-3; D may be TRBD1 (6 bases). The CDR3 length is 17 residues. Germline assignment: CDR1 SGHNT and CDR2 YENEEA. V lost 2 bases to trimming and J lost 2 bases, with 16 bases between them. CDR3: CASSLNPQGLAGNTIYF. For the CDR3, the DNA is TGTGCCAGCAGCTTAAATCCACAGGGATTGGCTGGAAACACCATATATTTT.